Described below is a single T cell receptor beta chain sequence and its context. The target antigen is unknown. V was pared by 0 bases and J by 0 bases, with 10 bases between. CDR3 length: 15 residues. Germline-derived CDR1 and CDR2 are GTSNPN and SVGIG (reference sequence). The PCR made use of 60 Vbeta and 13 Jbeta primers. Clones were sequenced by immunoSEQ multiplex PCR, and TCRdb holds only the in-frame ones, with some missing. The table includes some 99,000 clones, roughly 67% detected once. This sample is part of a study of cytomegalovirus exposure and HLA in healthy donors. Regarding the study as a whole: Cytomegalovirus-associated status was assigned to more than 150 TCR beta chains. Analysis was carried out at a later point, and it linked a missense DCLRE1C variant to TCR beta V- and J-gene trimming. HLA alleles showed associations with 15,000 to 20,000 TCR beta sequences in a later analysis, at a 0.05 false discovery rate.

The sequenced material came from PBMCs. The chain combines TRBV30 with TRBJ2-3; TRBD2 is a possible D gene (6 bases). The clonotype comes from a man between 40 and 49 years old in good health and CMV-seronegative. CDR3 sequence (DNA): TGTGCCTGGAGTGTCGGAGGGTCTAGCACAGATACGCAGTATTTT. Amino acids: CAWSVGGSSTDTQYF.